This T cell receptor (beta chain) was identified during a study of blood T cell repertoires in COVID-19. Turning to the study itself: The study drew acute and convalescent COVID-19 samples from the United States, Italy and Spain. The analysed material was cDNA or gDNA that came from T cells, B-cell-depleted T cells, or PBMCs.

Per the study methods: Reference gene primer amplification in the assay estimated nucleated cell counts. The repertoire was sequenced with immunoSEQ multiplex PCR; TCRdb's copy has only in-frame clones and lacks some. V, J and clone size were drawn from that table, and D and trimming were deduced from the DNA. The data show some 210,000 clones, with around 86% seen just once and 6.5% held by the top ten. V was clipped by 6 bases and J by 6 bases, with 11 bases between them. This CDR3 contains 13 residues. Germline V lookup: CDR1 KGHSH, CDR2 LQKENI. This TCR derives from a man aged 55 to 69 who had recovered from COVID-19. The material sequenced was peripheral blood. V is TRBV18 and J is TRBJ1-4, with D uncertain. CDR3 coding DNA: TGTGCCAGCTCTCCAGATATAGATGAAAAACTGTTTTTT. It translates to CASSPDIDEKLFF. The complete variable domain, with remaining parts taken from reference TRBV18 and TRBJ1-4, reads NAGVMQNPRHLVRRRGQEARLRCSPMKGHSHVYWYRQLPEEGLKFMVYLQKENIIDESGMPKERFSAEFPKEGPSILRIQQVVRGDSAAYFCASSPDIDEKLFFGSGTQLSVL.